The 18 T cell receptor beta chains listed next were all sequenced from one sample in a study of CD8 T cells in ankylosing spondylitis. TCRdb ran MiXCR on the 5' RACE reads and lists one entry per CDR3 protein. The sample contains tens of thousands of distinct CDR3 sequences, approximately 5% of which appear only once. Sequenced sample: blood, either unsorted or a sorted T cell fraction (not recorded which). The receptors were gathered from a male donor with ankylosing spondylitis or in good health (not recorded which).

Ten or more counts support this clonotype. The chain combines TRBV7-2 with TRBJ1-1; D is undetermined. V gave up 4 bases and J gave up 3 bases, with 9 bases separating them. Germline-derived CDR1 and CDR2 are SGHTA and FQGNSA. This CDR3 has 13 residues. CDR3 loop: CASSSVRDTEAFF. CDR3 coding DNA: TGTGCCAGCAGCTCAGTTAGAGACACTGAAGCTTTCTTT.

This clonotype appeared many times. The chain recombines TRBV20-1 with TRBJ2-7; possible D gene TRBD2, 5 bases. The CDR3 covers 12 residues. V dropped 1 base and J dropped 9 bases, with 13 bases sitting between them. Per the germline V gene, CDR1 is DFQATT and CDR2 is SNEGSKA (reference sequence). The DNA for the CDR3 is TGCAGTGCTAGAGTGGCTAGCTCTGGGCAGTACTTC. Translation gives CSARVASSGQYF.

This clonotype was observed many times. The J gene is TRBJ2-2, the V gene TRBV18, with 7 bases lining up with TRBD1. The CDR3 sequence is 17 residues long. Germline V gene sequence: CDR1 KGHSH, CDR2 LQKENI. The V and J ends lost 3 bases and 1 base, in that order; junction bases with no gene match: 8. The CDR3 DNA reads TGTGCCAGCTCACCCCCAAGGGACAGCCAGAACACCGGGGAGCTGTTTTTT. Residues: CASSPPRDSQNTGELFF.

This clonotype has at least ten counts. The rearrangement uses TRBV6-5 and TRBJ2-7; 8 positions match TRBD1. The CDR3 consists of 15 residues. Germline CDR1 is MNHEY and CDR2 is SVGAGI. V lost 2 bases, J lost 3 bases, and 6 bases stayed unmatched. Here the CDR3 reads CASSYPTGTGYEQYF. The CDR3 nucleotides are TGTGCCAGCAGTTACCCCACCGGGACAGGCTACGAGCAGTACTTC.

The sample holds many counts of this clonotype. The V and J genes are TRBV14 and TRBJ2-3, with TRBD1 matching 9 bases. This CDR3 contains 16 residues. Germline CDR1 reads SGHDN; CDR2 reads FVKESK. V lost 3 bases to trimming and J lost 4 bases; unmatched junction nucleotides: 8. As DNA, the CDR3 is TGTGCCAGCAGCCATCACCGGGACAGGGAAGCAGATACGCAGTATTTT. Translating it yields CASSHHRDREADTQYF.

This clonotype was seen at least ten times. V is TRBV20-1 and J is TRBJ2-3; the D is unclear. This CDR3 spans 14 amino acids. Deletions cut 0 bases from V and 0 bases from J, with 7 bases between. Germline CDR1 reads DFQATT; CDR2 reads SNEGSKA (reference sequence). The CDR3 spells CSARDQRSTDTQYF. The CDR3 DNA reads as TGCAGTGCTAGAGATCAAAGGAGCACAGATACGCAGTATTTT.

This clonotype was seen repeatedly, ten times or more. The chain recombines TRBV6-6 with TRBJ2-5; D is perhaps TRBD1 or TRBD2 (5 bases each). Trimming took 6 bases from V and 4 from J, leaving 15 bases between them. The CDR3 has 14 amino acids. Germline CDR1 MNHNY, CDR2 SVGAGI (reference sequence). This CDR3 reads CASRGAGGRETQYF. The DNA of the CDR3 is TGTGCCAGCAGGGGCGCTGGGGGAAGAGAGACCCAGTACTTC.

This clonotype was seen at least ten times. The gene calls are TRBV11-2 and TRBJ1-5; a possible D gene is TRBD1 (5 bases). CDR1 is SGHAT, CDR2 FQNNGV, per germline. V was cut by 5 bases and J by 7 bases, with 12 bases left in between. This CDR3 is built from 13 residues. CDR3 DNA: TGTGCCAGCAGCCAGGGAACTGGACAGCCCCAGCATTTT. It translates to CASSQGTGQPQHF.

This clonotype was detected ten times or more. CDR3 sequence reads: CASSLARANTEAFF. The CDR3, as DNA: TGTGCCAGCAGTTTGGCCAGGGCGAACACTGAAGCTTTCTTT. The V and J genes are TRBV12-3 or TRBV12-4 and TRBJ1-1; D possibly corresponds to TRBD1 (5 bases). The CDR3 totals 14 residues. V gave up 3 bases and J gave up 1 base, with 9 bases separating them.

This clonotype was seen at least ten times. This chain links TRBV11-2 with TRBJ2-1; 7 bases are shared with TRBD2. This CDR3 comprises 16 residues. V lost 1 base and J lost 5; bases outside the gene matches: 8. Germline V gene lookup returns CDR1 SGHAT and CDR2 FQNNGV. The CDR3 DNA sequence: TGTGCCAGCAGCTTAGGAGCCCAGCGGGGCGACAATGAGCAGTTCTTC. Residues: CASSLGAQRGDNEQFF.

This clonotype was picked up many times. The rearrangement joins TRBV4-2 to TRBJ1-1; no clear D gene. Germline assignment: CDR1 LGHNA and CDR2 YNFKEQ. The CDR3 covers 16 residues. V dropped 0 bases and J dropped 1 base, with 12 bases sitting between them. This chain's CDR3 is CASSQEGGLQNTEAFF. The DNA for the CDR3 is TGTGCCAGCAGCCAAGAGGGTGGGTTACAGAACACTGAAGCTTTCTTT.

This clonotype was detected many times. The chain is built from TRBV10-2 and TRBJ2-4; 7 bases agree with TRBD1. The CDR3 is 14 amino acids. The germline gives CDR1 WSHSY, CDR2 SAAADI. The junction had 6 bases not matched to a gene; V was cut back by 9 bases and J by 1 base. The CDR3 nucleotides read TGCGCCAGTGGGACAGCAGTTGCCAAAAACATTCAGTACTTC. Translated, it gives CASGTAVAKNIQYF.

The table lists this clonotype with many counts. The rearrangement uses TRBV20-1 and TRBJ2-1; 8 nucleotides align to TRBD2. Germline lookup yields CDR1 DFQATT and CDR2 SNEGSKA (reference sequence). V dropped 5 bases and J dropped 7; count of bases not matched to a gene: 16. The CDR3 length is 16 residues. CDR3 bases: TGCAGTGCTCCCCGGAGTTCGGCGGGAGGCAGGAATGAGCAGTTCTTC. Translated: CSAPRSSAGGRNEQFF.

This clonotype appeared many times. This chain connects TRBV4-3 to TRBJ2-1, with D uncertain. Germline V gives CDR1 LGHNA, CDR2 YSLEER. There are 15 residues in the CDR3. The germline V and J ends were trimmed by 2 bases and 0 bases, with 8 bases remaining between them. CDR3 in amino acids: CASSQRWSSYNEQFF. CDR3 nucleotide sequence: TGCGCCAGCAGCCAACGGTGGAGCTCCTACAATGAGCAGTTCTTC.

Many counts were recorded for this clonotype. The chain couples TRBV27 to TRBJ2-2; D not certain. CDR1 and CDR2 from the germline V gene are MNHEY and SMNVEV (reference sequence). V was shortened by 5 bases and J by 7 bases, with 8 bases between the two germline ends. The CDR3 extends over 12 amino acids. The CDR3 spells CASSLVGGELFF. In DNA form, the CDR3 reads TGTGCCAGCAGTCTTGTCGGCGGGGAGCTGTTTTTT.

About this clonotype itself: A much larger clone is a single base away; this may be a read error. This chain connects TRBV18 to TRBJ1-1; a possible D gene is TRBD1 (5 bases). V lost 1 base, J lost 1 base, and 13 bases lay in between. CDR1 and CDR2 from the germline V gene are KGHSH and LQKENI. The CDR3 is 16 residues long. The CDR3 nucleotides are TGTGCCAGCTCACCACTGGGGAAGGACAAGAACACTGAAGCTTTCTTT. Its protein product is CASSPLGKDKNTEAFF.

This clonotype was seen many times. The chain combines TRBV5-1 with TRBJ1-1; weak D call: TRBD1 (6 bases). V was trimmed by 0 bases and J by 6 bases, leaving 12 bases between them. CDR3 length equals 14 residues. Germline CDR1 SGHRS, CDR2 YFSETQ. The CDR3 DNA sequence: TGCGCCAGCAGCTTGGTGATGGGGGCAGCTGAAGCTTTCTTT. Translated, it gives CASSLVMGAAEAFF.

This clonotype was seen at least ten times. V is TRBV3-1 and J is TRBJ2-3; the D is unclear. The germline V gene encodes CDR1 LGHDT and CDR2 YNNKEL (reference sequence). V was clipped by 0 bases and J by 1 base, with 14 bases between them. The CDR3 runs to 17 residues. In nucleotides, the CDR3 is TGTGCCAGCAGCCAAGAAGAGGACGGGCCTCGCACAGATACGCAGTATTTT. It yields the protein CASSQEEDGPRTDTQYF.